Listed below are T cell receptor beta chains from one sample, sequenced in a study of T cell responses to AZD1222 COVID-19 vaccine. Only in-frame clones appear in the TCRdb table, and some are missing; sequencing was by immunoSEQ multiplex PCR. The sample records around 130,000 clones, approximately 83% being singletons. This sample comprised peripheral blood, obtained on day 0 of AZD1222 vaccination. These receptors were taken from an adult in good health. Both conserved end residues are trimmed from each CDR3. A D gene is named only where the DNA matches it firmly.

J gene | D gene | V gene | CDR3 protein
TRBJ2-7 | NA | TRBV11-3 | ASSPLDRNWVY
TRBJ2-3 | TRBD2 | TRBV25-1 | ASSDLGAGGLGTQY
TRBJ1-5 | TRBD1 | TRBV3-1/TRBV3-2 | ASSPSLRGAQPQH
TRBJ2-2 | NA | TRBV5-8 | ASSLAGTYTGELF
TRBJ1-1 | NA | TRBV7-9 | ASSFGQTNAEAF
TRBJ2-2 | NA | TRBV7-2 | ASSLAGVNTGELF
TRBJ2-7 | NA | TRBV6-4 | ASSESYEQY
TRBJ1-6 | NA | TRBV2 | ASSAGSGNSPLH
TRBJ2-3 | TRBD2 | TRBV3-1/TRBV3-2 | ASRLAGADTQY
TRBJ2-7 | TRBD1 | TRBV6-5 | ASSSPWQGASYEQY
TRBJ2-5 | TRBD1 | TRBV30 | AWSTPGQGAGETQY
TRBJ2-3 | TRBD2 | TRBV19 | ASSIAGTSGRDTQY
TRBJ1-5 | TRBD1 | TRBV24-1 | ATSFGQQANRGIWSNQPQH
TRBJ2-3 | NA | TRBV6-5 | ASSYSERSSTDTQY
TRBJ1-4 | NA | TRBV11-2 | ASSLVLGGAVEKLF
TRBJ1-1 | NA | TRBV24-1 | ATDSNGEAF
TRBJ1-1 | NA | TRBV5-1 | ASSLGPGVRDTEAF
TRBJ1-2 | TRBD1 | TRBV5-6 | ASSPGQVNYGYT
TRBJ1-4 | NA | TRBV12-3/TRBV12-4 | ASSPPAGEKLF
TRBJ1-3 | NA | TRBV18 | ASSPPNGGNTIY
TRBJ1-3 | TRBD1 | TRBV4-3 | ASSQDLGTGAGGNTIY
TRBJ2-7 | NA | TRBV11-3 | ASSLRLQQLEQY
TRBJ2-3 | TRBD2 | TRBV19 | ASSLQTSGTTDTQY
TRBJ1-1 | NA | TRBV29-1 | SGATRSTEAF
TRBJ1-5 | NA | TRBV7-2 | ASSLDRDQPQH
TRBJ1-4 | NA | TRBV30 | AWSVPGLYEKLF
TRBJ2-7 | TRBD2 | TRBV2 | AGRGGEYEQY
TRBJ2-5 | NA | TRBV25-1 | ASSFVRTLGETQY
TRBJ2-5 | NA | TRBV2 | ASWAGVGETQY
TRBJ2-5 | TRBD2 | TRBV18 | ASSPSGIGETQY
TRBJ2-1 | NA | TRBV7-2 | ASSQEIYNEQF
TRBJ1-1 | NA | TRBV25-1 | ASSVPGWTEAF
TRBJ2-6 | NA | TRBV19 | ASSYRASGANVLT
TRBJ2-1 | TRBD2 | TRBV3-1/TRBV3-2 | ASSQTSGSYNEQF
TRBJ2-7 | NA | TRBV28 | ASSPWGQGGRYEQY
TRBJ2-7 | TRBD1 | TRBV10-3 | AISEGQGAPGSYEQY
TRBJ1-2 | NA | TRBV30 | AWSEGWGYT
TRBJ1-1 | TRBD1 | TRBV29-1 | SAETGGGTEAF
TRBJ2-1 | NA | TRBV5-1 | ASSPGTNDEQF
TRBJ1-5 | NA | TRBV6-5 | ASSYTPHQPQH
TRBJ2-5 | TRBD2 | TRBV7-2 | ASSPAMAGGRETQY
TRBJ1-1 | NA | TRBV19 | ASMTPGAGEAF
TRBJ1-2 | TRBD1 | TRBV7-9 | ASSSPGQGWYGYT
TRBJ2-1 | NA | TRBV18 | ASSRVFGGSEQF
TRBJ1-5 | TRBD1 | TRBV6-5 | ASSYSGRGLSQPQH
TRBJ2-7 | TRBD1 | TRBV24-1 | ATSRDSGAYEQY
TRBJ2-5 | NA | TRBV15 | ATSRDLSETQY
TRBJ2-3 | NA | TRBV5-4 | ASSLDQGGDTQY
TRBJ2-1 | TRBD2 | TRBV7-3 | ASSPGLAGVYEQF
TRBJ2-1 | NA | TRBV12-3/TRBV12-4 | ASSLLAEQF
TRBJ2-6 | NA | TRBV27 | ASSLSNYPGFLAGANVLT
TRBJ1-1 | TRBD1 | TRBV27 | ASSPRGLNTEAF
TRBJ1-1 | NA | TRBV6-1 | ASSEGSGREAF
TRBJ1-5 | TRBD1 | TRBV5-1 | ASSSGGIGQGTQPQH
TRBJ1-2 | NA | TRBV18 | ASSSDTSNYGYT
TRBJ1-6 | NA | TRBV7-9 | ASSLGMGSSYNSPLH
TRBJ1-4 | NA | TRBV30 | AWSIGRATNEKLF
TRBJ1-2 | NA | TRBV19 | ASSIGDGLPSWGYT